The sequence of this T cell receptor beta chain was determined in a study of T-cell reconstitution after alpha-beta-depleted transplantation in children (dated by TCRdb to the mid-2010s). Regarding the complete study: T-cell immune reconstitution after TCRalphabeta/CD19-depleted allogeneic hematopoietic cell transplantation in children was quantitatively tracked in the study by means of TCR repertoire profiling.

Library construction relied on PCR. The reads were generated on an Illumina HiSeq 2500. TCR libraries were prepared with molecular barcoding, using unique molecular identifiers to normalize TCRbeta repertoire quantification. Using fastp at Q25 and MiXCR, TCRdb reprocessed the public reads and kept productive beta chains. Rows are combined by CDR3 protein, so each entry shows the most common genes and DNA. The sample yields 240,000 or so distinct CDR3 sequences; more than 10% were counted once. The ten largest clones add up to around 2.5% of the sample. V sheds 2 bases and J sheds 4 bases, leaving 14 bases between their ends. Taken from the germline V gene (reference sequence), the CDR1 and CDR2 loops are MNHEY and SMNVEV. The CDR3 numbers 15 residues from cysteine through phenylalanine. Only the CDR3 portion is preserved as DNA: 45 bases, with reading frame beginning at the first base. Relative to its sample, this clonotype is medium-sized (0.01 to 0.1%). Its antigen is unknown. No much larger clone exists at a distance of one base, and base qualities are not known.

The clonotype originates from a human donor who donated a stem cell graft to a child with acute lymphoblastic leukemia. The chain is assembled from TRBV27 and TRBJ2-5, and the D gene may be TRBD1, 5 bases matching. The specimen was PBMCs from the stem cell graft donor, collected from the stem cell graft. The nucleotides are TGTGCCAGCAGTTTAGCAGCAGGGTCCGGAGAGACCCAGTACTTC. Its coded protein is CASSLAAGSGETQYF.